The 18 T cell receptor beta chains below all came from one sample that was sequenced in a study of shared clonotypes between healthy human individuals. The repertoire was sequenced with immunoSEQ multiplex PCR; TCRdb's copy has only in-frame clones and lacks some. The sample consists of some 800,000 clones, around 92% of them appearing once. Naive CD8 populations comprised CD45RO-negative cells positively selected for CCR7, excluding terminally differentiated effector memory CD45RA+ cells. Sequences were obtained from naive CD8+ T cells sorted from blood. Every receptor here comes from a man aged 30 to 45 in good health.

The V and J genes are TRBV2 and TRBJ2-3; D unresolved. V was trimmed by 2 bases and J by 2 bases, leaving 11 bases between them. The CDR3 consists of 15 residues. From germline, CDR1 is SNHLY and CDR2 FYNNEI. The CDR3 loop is CASSEQGFPTDTQYF. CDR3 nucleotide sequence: TGTGCCAGCAGTGAACAAGGTTTCCCCACAGATACGCAGTATTTT.

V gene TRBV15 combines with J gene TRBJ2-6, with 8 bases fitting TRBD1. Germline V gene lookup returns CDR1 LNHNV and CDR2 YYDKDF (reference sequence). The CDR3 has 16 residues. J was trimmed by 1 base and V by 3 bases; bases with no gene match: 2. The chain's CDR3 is CATSSNRGSGANVLTF. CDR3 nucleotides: TGTGCCACCAGCAGTAACAGGGGGTCTGGGGCCAACGTCCTGACTTTC.

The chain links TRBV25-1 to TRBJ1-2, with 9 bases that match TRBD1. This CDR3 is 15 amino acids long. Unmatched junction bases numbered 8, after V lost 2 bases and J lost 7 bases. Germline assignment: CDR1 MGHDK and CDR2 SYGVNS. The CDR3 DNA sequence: TGTGCCAGCAGTGAAGGGACAGGGTTATTGCGTGGCTACACCTTC. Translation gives CASSEGTGLLRGYTF.

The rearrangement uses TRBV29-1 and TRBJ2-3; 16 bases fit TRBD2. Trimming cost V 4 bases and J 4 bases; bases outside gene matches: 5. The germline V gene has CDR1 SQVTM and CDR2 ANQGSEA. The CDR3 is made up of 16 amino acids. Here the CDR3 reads CSVAGTSGRGADTQYF. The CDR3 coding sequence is TGCAGCGTTGCGGGGACTAGCGGGAGGGGAGCAGATACGCAGTATTTT.

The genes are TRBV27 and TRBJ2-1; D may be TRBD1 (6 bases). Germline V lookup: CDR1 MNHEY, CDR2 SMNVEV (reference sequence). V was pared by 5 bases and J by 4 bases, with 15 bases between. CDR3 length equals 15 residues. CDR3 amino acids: CASSRSGTSYNEQFF. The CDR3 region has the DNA TGTGCCAGCAGTCGATCCGGGACATCATACAATGAGCAGTTCTTC.

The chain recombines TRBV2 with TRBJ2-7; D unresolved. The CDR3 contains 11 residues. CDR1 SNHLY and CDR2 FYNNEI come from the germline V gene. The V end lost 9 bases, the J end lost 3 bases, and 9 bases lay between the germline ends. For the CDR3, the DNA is TGTGCCAGTACTTCTTTCTACGAGCAGTACTTC. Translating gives CASTSFYEQYF.

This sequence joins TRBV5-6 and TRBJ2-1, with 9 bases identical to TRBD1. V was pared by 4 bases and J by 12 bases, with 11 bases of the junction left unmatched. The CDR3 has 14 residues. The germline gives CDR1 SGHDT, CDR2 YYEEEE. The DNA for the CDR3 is TGTGCCAGCAGCATAGGGACAGGGTCGGTAGGGCAGTTCTTC. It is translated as CASSIGTGSVGQFF. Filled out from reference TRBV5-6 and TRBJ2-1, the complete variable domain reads DAGVTQSPTHLIKTRGQQVTLRCSPKSGHDTVSWYQQALGQGPQFIFQYYEEEERQRGNFPDRFSGHQFPNYSSELNVNALLLGDSALYLCASSIGTGSVGQFFGPGTRLTVL.

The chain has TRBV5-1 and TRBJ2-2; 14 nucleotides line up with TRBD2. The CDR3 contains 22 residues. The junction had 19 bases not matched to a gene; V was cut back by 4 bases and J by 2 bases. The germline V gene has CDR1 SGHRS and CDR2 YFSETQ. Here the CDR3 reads CASSGFVKGLAGVRENTGELFF. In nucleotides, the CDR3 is TGCGCCAGCAGCGGCTTTGTGAAGGGACTAGCGGGAGTGAGGGAAAACACCGGGGAGCTGTTTTTT.

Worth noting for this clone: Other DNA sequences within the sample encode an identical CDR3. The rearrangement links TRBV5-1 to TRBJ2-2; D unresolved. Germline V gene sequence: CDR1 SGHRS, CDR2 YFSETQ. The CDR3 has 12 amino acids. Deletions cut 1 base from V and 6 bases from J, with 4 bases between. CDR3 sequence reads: CASSLLPGELFF. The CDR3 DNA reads TGCGCCAGCAGCTTGCTGCCCGGGGAGCTGTTTTTT.

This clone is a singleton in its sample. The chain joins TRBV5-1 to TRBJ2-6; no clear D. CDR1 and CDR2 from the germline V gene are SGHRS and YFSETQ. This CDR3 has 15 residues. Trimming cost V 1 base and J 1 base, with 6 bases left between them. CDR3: CASSLPESGANVLTF. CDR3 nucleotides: TGCGCCAGCAGCTTGCCTGAGTCTGGGGCCAACGTCCTGACTTTC. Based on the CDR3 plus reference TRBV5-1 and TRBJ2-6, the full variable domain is KAGVTQTPRYLIKTRGQQVTLSCSPISGHRSVSWYQQTPGQGLQFLFEYFSETQRNKGNFPGRFSGRQFSNSRSEMNVSTLELGDSALYLCASSLPESGANVLTFGAGSRLTVL.

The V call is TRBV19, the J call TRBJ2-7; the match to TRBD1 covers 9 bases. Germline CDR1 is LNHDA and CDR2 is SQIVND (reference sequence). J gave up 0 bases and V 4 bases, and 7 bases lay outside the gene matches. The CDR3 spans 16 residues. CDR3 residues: CASSTQTGGRSYEQYF. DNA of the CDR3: TGTGCCAGTAGTACCCAGACAGGGGGTCGCTCCTACGAGCAGTACTTC.

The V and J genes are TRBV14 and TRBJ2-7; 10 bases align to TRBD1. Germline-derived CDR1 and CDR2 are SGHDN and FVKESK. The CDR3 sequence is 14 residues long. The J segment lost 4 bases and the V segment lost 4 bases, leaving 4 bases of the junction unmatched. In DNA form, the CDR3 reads TGTGCCAGCAGCCCTGGGACAGGGGAATACGAGCAGTACTTC. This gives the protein CASSPGTGEYEQYF.

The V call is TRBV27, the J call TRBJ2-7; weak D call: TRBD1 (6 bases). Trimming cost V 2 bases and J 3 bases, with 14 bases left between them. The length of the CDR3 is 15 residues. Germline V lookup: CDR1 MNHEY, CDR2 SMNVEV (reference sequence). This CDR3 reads CASSLSVDSFYEQYF. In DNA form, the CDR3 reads TGTGCCAGCAGTTTAAGTGTGGACAGCTTCTACGAGCAGTACTTC.

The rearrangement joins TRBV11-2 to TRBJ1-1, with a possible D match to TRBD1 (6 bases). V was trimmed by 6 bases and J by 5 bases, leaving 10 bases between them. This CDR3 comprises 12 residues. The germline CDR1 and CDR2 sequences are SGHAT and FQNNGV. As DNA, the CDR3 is TGTGCCAGCAGTTCAGGGGAGACTGAAGCTTTCTTT. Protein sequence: CASSSGETEAFF.

As DNA, the CDR3 is TGCAGCGTCCTGGGGACTAACTATGGCTACACCTTC. Its protein is CSVLGTNYGYTF. The rearrangement joins TRBV29-1 to TRBJ1-2; no clear D. The V end lost 6 bases, the J end lost 0 bases, and 8 bases lay between the germline ends. The CDR3 extends over 12 amino acids. The germline V gene encodes CDR1 SQVTM and CDR2 ANQGSEA.

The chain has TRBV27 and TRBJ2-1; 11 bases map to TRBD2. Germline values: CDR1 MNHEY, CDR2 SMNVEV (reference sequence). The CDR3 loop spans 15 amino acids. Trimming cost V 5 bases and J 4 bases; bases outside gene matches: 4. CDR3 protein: CASSASGRMYNEQFF. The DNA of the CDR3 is TGTGCCAGCAGTGCTAGCGGGAGGATGTACAATGAGCAGTTCTTC.

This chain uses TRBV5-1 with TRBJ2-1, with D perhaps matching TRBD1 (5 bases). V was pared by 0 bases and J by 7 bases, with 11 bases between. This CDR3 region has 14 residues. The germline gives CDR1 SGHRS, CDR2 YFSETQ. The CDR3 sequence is CASSLGRAGNEQFF. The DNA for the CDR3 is TGCGCCAGCAGCTTGGGCAGGGCTGGAAATGAGCAGTTCTTC.

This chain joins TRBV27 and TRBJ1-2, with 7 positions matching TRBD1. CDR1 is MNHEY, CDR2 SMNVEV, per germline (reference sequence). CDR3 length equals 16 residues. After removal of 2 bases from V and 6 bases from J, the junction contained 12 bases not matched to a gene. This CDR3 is CASSLGTAAPLHGYTF. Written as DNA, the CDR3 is TGTGCCAGCAGTTTAGGGACAGCGGCCCCTCTCCATGGCTACACCTTC.